This T cell receptor (beta chain) was found in a study of response to subunit inactivated influenza vaccine. Regarding the study as a whole: The authors put forward the suggestion that each seasonal influenza vaccination may bring in only a limited number of new T cells.

The V gene's germline CDR1 is MGHRA and CDR2 YSYEKL. V lost 0 bases and J lost 8, with 13 bases in between. The CDR3 sequence is 14 residues long. TCRdb reprocessed the RT-PCR reads with MiXCR, giving one entry per CDR3 protein. Among around 650,000 distinct CDR3 sequences listed, around a sixth were seen once. A note on this clonotype: Its antigen is not identified.

The receptor was isolated from a man between 50 and 59 years old who received an inactivated influenza vaccine. This sequence joins TRBV4-1 and TRBJ1-2, with D uncertain. The starting material was PBMCs from blood, obtained approximately 12 days after vaccination. CDR3 in DNA: TGCGCCAGCAGCCAAGAGTGGCAGCTGGGCGGCTACACCTTC. Amino acid sequence: CASSQEWQLGGYTF.